The 25 T cell receptor beta chains below were found in one sample sequenced in a study of T cells in Graves' hyperthyroidism and ophthalmopathy. Amplification of TCR beta CDR3 regions was performed using RNA transcripts as template. HTBI primers drove first-round RT-PCR of the TCR CDR3. TCRdb itself ran the multiplex PCR reads through MiXCR, one entry per CDR3 protein. The sample holds 350,000 to 500,000 distinct CDR3 sequences, 12% to 15% seen once. Sequenced sample: blood. These receptors were taken from a woman aged 18 to 35 with Graves' hyperthyroidism.

In its sample, this clonotype was seen many times. V usage is TRBV7-8 and J usage is TRBJ1-1; D not certain. Germline V gives CDR1 SGHVS, CDR2 FQNEAQ. The CDR3 is 13 amino acids. Trimming cost V 2 bases and J 9 bases, with 13 bases left between them. CDR3 amino acids: CASSLSEGAKAFF. Written as DNA, the CDR3 is TGTGCCAGCAGCTTATCGGAAGGTGCAAAAGCTTTCTTT. Full variable domain (rest looked up from reference TRBV7-8 and TRBJ1-1): GAGVSQSPRYKVAKRGQDVALRCDPISGHVSLFWYQQALGQGPEFLTYFQNEAQLDKSGLPSDRFFAERPEGSVSTLKIQRTQQEDSAVYLCASSLSEGAKAFFGQGTRLTVV.

The chain couples TRBV30 to TRBJ2-4; 9 bases are a match to TRBD2. V lost 0 bases and J lost 5; bases outside the gene matches: 2. The CDR3 sequence is 14 residues long. The germline CDR1 and CDR2 sequences are GTSNPN and SVGIG (reference sequence). CDR3 sequence: CAWSVSSGENIQYF. In DNA form, the CDR3 reads TGTGCCTGGAGTGTGTCTAGCGGGGAAAACATTCAGTACTTC. The whole variable domain, remainder taken from reference TRBV30 and TRBJ2-4, is SQTIHQWPATLVQPVGSPLSLECTVEGTSNPNLYWYRQAAGRGLQLLFYSVGIGQISSEVPQNLSASRPQDRQFILSSKKLLLSDSGFYLCAWSVSSGENIQYFGAGTRLSVL.

This clonotype was seen many times. This chain connects TRBV28 to TRBJ2-7; unclear D gene. There are 12 residues in the CDR3. Trimming pared 6 bases from V and 2 bases from J, leaving 8 bases between. Germline V gene data show CDR1 as MDHEN and CDR2 as SYDVKM. The DNA for the CDR3 is TGTGCCAGCAGGGGTAGCCCCTACGAGCAGTACTTC. This translates into CASRGSPYEQYF. The variable domain in full, with the rest retrieved from reference TRBV28 and TRBJ2-7, is DVKVTQSSRYLVKRTGEKVFLECVQDMDHENMFWYRQDPGLGLRLIYFSYDVKMKEKGDIPEGYSVSREKKERFSLILESASTNQTSMYLCASRGSPYEQYFGPGTRLTVT.

This clonotype was found many times. V gene TRBV7-3 combines with J gene TRBJ2-5; the match to TRBD2 covers 7 bases. Germline V gives CDR1 SGHTA, CDR2 FQGTGA. Trimming at V came to 1 base and at J to 5 bases, leaving 10 bases not matched to a gene. The CDR3 contains 16 residues. The CDR3 sequence: CASSLMSGRPRETQYF. Here the CDR3 DNA reads TGTGCCAGCAGCTTAATGTCCGGGAGGCCCAGGGAGACCCAGTACTTC.

This clonotype appeared many times. The chain joins TRBV5-6 to TRBJ2-1; no clear D gene. The CDR3 runs 12 residues. Germline V gene data show CDR1 as SGHDT and CDR2 as YYEEEE. V shed 3 bases and J shed 4 bases, with 5 bases lying between them. The DNA for the CDR3 is TGTGCCAGCAGCTCGGAGTACAATGAGCAGTTCTTC. The encoded protein is CASSSEYNEQFF.

At least ten counts were recorded for this clonotype. This chain joins TRBV20-1 and TRBJ1-1; 7 nucleotides agree with TRBD1. The germline CDR1 and CDR2 sequences are DFQATT and SNEGSKA (reference sequence). This CDR3 is built from 13 residues. Trimming at V came to 6 bases and at J to 6 bases, leaving 10 bases not matched to a gene. CDR3: CSAPGRQGAEAFF. The CDR3 DNA follows: TGCAGTGCCCCCGGGAGGCAGGGGGCTGAAGCTTTCTTT.

CDR3 nucleotides: TGTGCCAGCAGTTTGACAGGACTATGGGAGCAGTACTTC. It yields the protein CASSLTGLWEQYF. The genes are TRBV6-5 and TRBJ2-7, with D tentatively TRBD1 or TRBD2 (6 bases each). The V end was cut by 4 bases, the J end by 7 bases, with 14 bases between. The length of the CDR3 is 13 residues. Germline values: CDR1 MNHEY, CDR2 SVGAGI.

Worth noting for this clonotype: A much larger clone differs by one base, so this may be a read error. The chain links TRBV7-8 to TRBJ2-5, with 12 bases matching TRBD2. After removal of 1 base from V and 7 bases from J, the junction contained 7 bases not matched to a gene. Germline values: CDR1 SGHVS, CDR2 FQNEAQ. There are 16 residues in the CDR3. For the CDR3, the DNA is TGTGCCAGCAGCTTAGGAACTAGCGGGAGGTCCGGGACCCAGTACTTC. Its translation: CASSLGTSGRSGTQYF.

The V and J genes are TRBV11-2 and TRBJ2-2; 7 nucleotides agree with TRBD2. This CDR3 has 22 residues. From germline, CDR1 is SGHAT and CDR2 FQNNGV. J lost 4 bases, V lost 4 bases, and 27 bases had no gene match. The CDR3 spells CASSWGLGAYPISSGSTGELFF. The CDR3 DNA reads as TGTGCCAGCAGCTGGGGTCTCGGAGCCTACCCAATTTCTAGCGGCAGCACCGGGGAGCTGTTTTTT.

This clonotype appeared many times. The chain couples TRBV7-8 to TRBJ2-7; TRBD2 matches at 14 bases. CDR1 and CDR2 from the germline V gene are SGHVS and FQNEAQ. Unmatched junction bases numbered 14, after V lost 5 bases and J lost 2 bases. This CDR3 has 19 residues. As DNA, the CDR3 is TGTGCCAGCAGCCTACCGGGACTAGCGGGAGTGACCCTACCCTACGAGCAGTACTTC. This encodes CASSLPGLAGVTLPYEQYF.

This clonotype was picked up many times. The chain combines TRBV29-1 with TRBJ2-7; D perhaps matches TRBD2 (6 bases). CDR3 length: 12 residues. The germline V gene encodes CDR1 SQVTM and CDR2 ANQGSEA. The V end was cut by 8 bases, the J end by 5 bases, with 16 bases between. DNA of the CDR3: TGCAGCCTAAAGGACTGGGGGGACGAGCAGTACTTC. Translating it yields CSLKDWGDEQYF.

The chain uses TRBV28 and TRBJ2-3, with 7 bases aligning to TRBD2. J gave up 8 bases and V 5 bases, and 7 bases lay outside the gene matches. This CDR3 has 13 residues. Germline loops: CDR1 MDHEN, CDR2 SYDVKM. CDR3 DNA sequence: TGTGCCAGCAGTGGGGGAGGGAAAGGTACGCAGTATTTT. It translates to CASSGGGKGTQYF.

The chain is built from TRBV6-2 or TRBV6-3 and TRBJ2-3; 7 nucleotides line up with TRBD2. The J segment lost 7 bases and the V segment lost 1 base, leaving 8 bases of the junction unmatched. The CDR3 totals 15 residues. Germline V gene lookup returns CDR1 MNHEY and CDR2 SVGEGT. Here the CDR3 reads CASSYYGGRRNTQYF. CDR3 in DNA: TGTGCCAGCAGTTACTATGGCGGGAGACGTAATACGCAGTATTTT.

This clonotype was counted ten times or more. The V call is TRBV29-1, the J call TRBJ2-7, with TRBD1 matching 9 bases. Trimming at V came to 8 bases and at J to 0 bases, leaving 5 bases not matched to a gene. The CDR3 sequence is 13 residues long. Germline-derived CDR1 and CDR2 are SQVTM and ANQGSEA. Here the CDR3 DNA reads TGCAGCATCGGGACAGGGAACTCCTACGAGCAGTACTTC. Encoded protein: CSIGTGNSYEQYF.

The table lists this clonotype with a few counts. The DNA of the CDR3 is TGCAGTGCTAGAGATTTGCGGGAGGGTTACGAGCAGTACTTC. This encodes CSARDLREGYEQYF. This sequence joins TRBV20-1 and TRBJ2-7; 9 nucleotides match TRBD2. CDR1 DFQATT and CDR2 SNEGSKA come from the germline V gene (reference sequence). The junction had 4 bases not matched to a gene; V was cut back by 0 bases and J by 4 bases. The CDR3 spans 14 residues.

The chain combines TRBV30 with TRBJ1-3, with D hard to call. Germline V gives CDR1 GTSNPN, CDR2 SVGIG (reference sequence). The V gene lost 3 bases and the J gene lost 2 bases, with 8 bases spanning the gap. The CDR3 extends over 13 amino acids. CDR3 sequence (DNA): TGTGCCTGGAGCAGGTTAACTGGAAACACCATATATTTT. It codes for CAWSRLTGNTIYF. Full variable domain (remainder filled in from reference TRBV30 and TRBJ1-3): SQTIHQWPATLVQPVGSPLSLECTVEGTSNPNLYWYRQAAGRGLQLLFYSVGIGQISSEVPQNLSASRPQDRQFILSSKKLLLSDSGFYLCAWSRLTGNTIYFGEGSWLTVV.

This clonotype was detected many times. This sequence joins TRBV6-1 and TRBJ2-1; TRBD2 might be the D (5 bases). The ends were cut back, 4 bases at V and 10 bases at J, with 20 bases in the middle. The germline V gene has CDR1 MNHNS and CDR2 SASEGT. CDR3 length equals 15 residues. CDR3 bases: TGTGCCAGCAGTGCCCCAAATTGGGGAGCTAGCGAGCAGTTCTTC. Amino acids: CASSAPNWGASEQFF.

The rearrangement joins TRBV20-1 to TRBJ1-3; unclear D gene. Trimming stripped 7 bases from V and 0 bases from J, with 7 bases between. Germline V gene lookup returns CDR1 DFQATT and CDR2 SNEGSKA (reference sequence). The CDR3 totals 12 residues. The CDR3 protein is CSVLSSGNTIYF. CDR3 DNA: TGCAGTGTACTGAGCTCTGGAAACACCATATATTTT.

The gene calls are TRBV19 and TRBJ2-1, with 10 positions matching TRBD2. The V gene end was trimmed by 6 bases and the J gene end by 9 bases; junction bases not matched to a gene: 32. CDR1 is LNHDA and CDR2 is SQIVND in the germline V gene (reference sequence). The CDR3 runs 22 residues. Here the CDR3 reads CASRSRPSSLAGEAQSVGEQFF. The CDR3 DNA reads TGTGCCAGTAGGTCGAGGCCCAGCTCCCTAGCGGGAGAAGCGCAATCAGTCGGTGAGCAGTTCTTC.

V and J are TRBV5-1 and TRBJ2-3, with 16 bases matching TRBD2. CDR3 size: 17 residues. The trim removed 7 bases at V and 4 bases at J, leaving 9 bases unmatched. CDR1 is SGHRS, CDR2 YFSETQ, per germline. CDR3 bases: TGCGCCAGCCGCCCGGGACTAGCGGGAGGGCCGCCAGATACGCAGTATTTT. Translation gives CASRPGLAGGPPDTQYF.

Concerning this clonotype itself: This may arise from a read error, as a much more abundant clone is one base away. V and J are TRBV5-1 and TRBJ1-2, with 7 bases matching TRBD1. Germline loops: CDR1 SGHRS, CDR2 YFSETQ. V was clipped by 4 bases and J by 10 bases; unmatched bases: 10. The CDR3 runs to 13 residues. The CDR3 DNA sequence: TGCGCCAGCAGCGACGGGACAGAACTCCTCTACACCTTC. Its translation: CASSDGTELLYTF.

This clonotype was counted at least ten times. The chain links TRBV20-1 to TRBJ2-7; 8 nucleotides agree with TRBD1. The V gene end was trimmed by 6 bases and the J gene end by 0 bases; junction bases not matched to a gene: 4. Germline-derived CDR1 and CDR2 are DFQATT and SNEGSKA (reference sequence). This CDR3 is built from 13 residues. This CDR3 is CSARTGISYEQYF. The CDR3, as DNA: TGCAGTGCGAGGACAGGGATCTCCTACGAGCAGTACTTC.

This clonotype was picked up many times. The gene calls are TRBV28 and TRBJ2-7; 9 nucleotides match TRBD2. V trimming: 8 bases; J trimming: 4 bases; junction bases outside the gene matches: 12. The CDR3 contains 15 residues. CDR1 MDHEN and CDR2 SYDVKM come from the germline V gene. CDR3 sequence: CASGVIAGARYEQYF. CDR3 nucleotides: TGTGCCAGCGGGGTTATAGCGGGGGCTCGGTACGAGCAGTACTTC.

This CDR3 reads CASSVMGLEYNEQFF. The DNA of the CDR3 is TGTGCCAGCAGCGTAATGGGACTTGAGTACAATGAGCAGTTCTTC. The gene calls are TRBV9 and TRBJ2-1, with a tentative D call TRBD2 (6 bases). The CDR3 consists of 15 residues. Trimming stripped 1 base from V and 4 bases from J, with 12 bases between. The germline V gene encodes CDR1 SGDLS and CDR2 YYNGEE. The whole variable domain, filled in from reference TRBV9 and TRBJ2-1, reads DSGVTQTPKHLITATGQRVTLRCSPRSGDLSVYWYQQSLDQGLQFLIQYYNGEERAKGNILERFSAQQFPDLHSELNLSSLELGDSALYFCASSVMGLEYNEQFFGPGTRLTVL.

In this sample, this clonotype turned up a few times. The gene calls are TRBV12-5 and TRBJ1-3; D is possibly TRBD1 (6 bases). Germline-derived CDR1 and CDR2 are LGHNT and FRNRAP. Trimming pared 7 bases from V and 0 bases from J, leaving 13 bases between. The CDR3 has 15 amino acids. The DNA of the CDR3 is TGTGCTAGTGCCTCGGACAGTTCCTCTGGAAACACCATATATTTT. This sequence encodes CASASDSSSGNTIYF.